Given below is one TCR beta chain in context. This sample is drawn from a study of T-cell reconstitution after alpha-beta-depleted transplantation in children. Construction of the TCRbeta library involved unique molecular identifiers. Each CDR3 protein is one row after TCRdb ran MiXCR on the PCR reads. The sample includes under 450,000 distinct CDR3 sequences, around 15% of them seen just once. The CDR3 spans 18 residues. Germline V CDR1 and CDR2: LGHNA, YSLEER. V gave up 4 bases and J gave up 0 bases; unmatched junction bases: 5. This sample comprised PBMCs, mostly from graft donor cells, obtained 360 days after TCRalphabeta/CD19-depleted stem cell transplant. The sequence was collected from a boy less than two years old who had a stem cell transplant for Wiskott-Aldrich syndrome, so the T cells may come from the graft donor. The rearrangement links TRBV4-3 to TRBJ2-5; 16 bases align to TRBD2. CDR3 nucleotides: TGCGCCAGCAGCCCGGGGACTAGCGGGAGGGCCTACCAAGAGACCCAGTACTTC. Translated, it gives CASSPGTSGRAYQETQYF.